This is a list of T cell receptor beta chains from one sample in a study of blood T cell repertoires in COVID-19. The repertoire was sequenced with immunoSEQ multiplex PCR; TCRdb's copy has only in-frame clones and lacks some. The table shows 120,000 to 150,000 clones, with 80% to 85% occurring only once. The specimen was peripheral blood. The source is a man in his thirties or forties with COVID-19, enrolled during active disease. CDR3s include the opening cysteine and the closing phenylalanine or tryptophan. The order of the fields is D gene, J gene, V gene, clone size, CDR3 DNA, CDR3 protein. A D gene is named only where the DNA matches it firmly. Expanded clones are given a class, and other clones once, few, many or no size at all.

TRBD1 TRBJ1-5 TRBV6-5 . TGTGCCAGCAGTTACGGGACAGGGGTTGATCAGCCCCAGCATTTT CASSYGTGVDQPQHF
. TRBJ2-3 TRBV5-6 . TGTGCCAGCAGCCGAGCGGACTACACAGATACGCAGTATTTT CASSRADYTDTQYF
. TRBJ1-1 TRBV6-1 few TGTGCCAGCCTCTTGCGGTACACTGAAGCTTTCTTT CASLLRYTEAFF
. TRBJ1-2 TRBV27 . TGTGCCAGCAGTCCCCTGGCAGGGACTGGCTATGGCTACACCTTC CASSPLAGTGYGYTF
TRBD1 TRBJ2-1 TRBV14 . TGTGCCAGCAGGGAGACAGGGGAGACGCAGTTCTTC CASRETGETQFF
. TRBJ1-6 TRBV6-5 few TGTGCCAGCAGGAGGGGGAATTCACCCCTCCACTTT CASRRGNSPLHF
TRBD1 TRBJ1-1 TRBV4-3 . TGCGCCAGCAGCCATCGGACAGGGAACACTGAAGCTTTCTTT CASSHRTGNTEAFF
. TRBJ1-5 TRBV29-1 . TGCAGCACCGGGGGAACTGATCAGCCCCAGCATTTT CSTGGTDQPQHF
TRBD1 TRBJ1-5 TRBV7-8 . TGTGCCAGCAGCACAGGGACAGGGGGAGGGCGGCATAGCAATCAGCCCCAGCATTTT CASSTGTGGGRHSNQPQHF
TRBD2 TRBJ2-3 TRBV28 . TGTGCCAGCAGGCTAGCGGGAGTTACAGATACGCAGTATTTT CASRLAGVTDTQYF